This is a list of T cell receptor beta chains from one sample in a study of CD8 T cells in Susac syndrome. TCRdb processed the immunoSEQ multiplex PCR reads anew with MiXCR; each CDR3 protein has one entry. The repertoire holds around 270,000 distinct CDR3 sequences, 89% seen once, with less than 0.2% in the top ten. The sequencing sample was made of CD8+ T cells from PBMCs. These TCRs come from a human donor with multiple sclerosis. Each CDR3 is given without its conserved first and last residue. Fields, in order: J gene, V gene, CDR3 protein.

TRBJ2-7	TRBV21-1	ASSMTTQGRSDPSYEQY
TRBJ2-7	TRBV7-9	ASSTTQGQWTYEQY
TRBJ2-3	TRBV20-1	SASRSGDGWDTQY
TRBJ1-1	TRBV29-1	SVETGNTEAF
TRBJ2-1	TRBV20-1	SADLAGGANEQF
TRBJ2-1	TRBV4-3	ASSQDEGSAYNEQF
TRBJ2-5	TRBV6-5	ASSYSGTSLFETQY
TRBJ2-5	TRBV12-3/TRBV12-4	ASSPGLAGAIQETQY
TRBJ2-5	TRBV6-2/TRBV6-3	ASSRAETQY
TRBJ2-3	TRBV15	ATSRDRAGVGATQY
TRBJ1-4	TRBV4-1	ASTPLRDSFPATNEKLF
TRBJ2-7	TRBV11-2	ASRGGTSGPYEQY
TRBJ1-1	TRBV30	AWSGGTLENTEAF
TRBJ2-1	TRBV7-7	ASSFGAEGNEQF
TRBJ2-2	TRBV6-5	ASGMRDTGELF
TRBJ1-2	TRBV24-1	ATSDLAGNYGYT
TRBJ2-3	TRBV7-9	ASSPRLGATDTQY
TRBJ1-2	TRBV29-1	SVTDGQRPYGYT
TRBJ1-1	TRBV7-9	ASSLGAGLGAADTEAF
TRBJ2-1	TRBV5-1	ASSFVSGSGNEQF
TRBJ1-2	TRBV29-1	SVDYRDANYGYT
TRBJ1-6	TRBV3-1	ASSQGGGGNSPLH
TRBJ1-2	TRBV28	ASLGYRVYGYT
TRBJ1-2	TRBV9	ASSVAGGNYGYT
TRBJ2-1	TRBV9	ASSVVAGLWNEQF
TRBJ2-7	TRBV20-1	SARGLAGAGAYEQY
TRBJ1-1	TRBV3-1	ASSQPKTGEAF